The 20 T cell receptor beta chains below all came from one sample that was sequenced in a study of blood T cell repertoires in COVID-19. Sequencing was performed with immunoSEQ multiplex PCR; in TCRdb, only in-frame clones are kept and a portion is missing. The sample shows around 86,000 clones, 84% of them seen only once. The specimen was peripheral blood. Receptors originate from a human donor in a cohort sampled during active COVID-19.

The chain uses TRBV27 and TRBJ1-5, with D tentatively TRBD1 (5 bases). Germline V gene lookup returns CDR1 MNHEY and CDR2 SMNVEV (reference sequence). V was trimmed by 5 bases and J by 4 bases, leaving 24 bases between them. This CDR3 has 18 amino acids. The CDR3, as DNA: TGTGCCAGCAGTCCCAGCCCCCCAGGGCCCGTATCAAATCAGCCCCAGCATTTT. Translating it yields CASSPSPPGPVSNQPQHF.

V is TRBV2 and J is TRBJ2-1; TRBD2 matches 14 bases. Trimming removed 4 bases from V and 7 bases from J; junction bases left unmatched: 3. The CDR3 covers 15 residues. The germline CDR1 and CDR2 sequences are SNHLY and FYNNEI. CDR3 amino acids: CASSAGTSGSNEQFF. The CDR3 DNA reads TGTGCCAGCAGTGCCGGGACTAGCGGGAGTAATGAGCAGTTCTTC.

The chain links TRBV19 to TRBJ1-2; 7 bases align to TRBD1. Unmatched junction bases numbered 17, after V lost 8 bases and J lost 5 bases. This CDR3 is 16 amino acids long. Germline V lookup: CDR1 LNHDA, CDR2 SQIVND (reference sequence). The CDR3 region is CASRSFGGTADYGYTF. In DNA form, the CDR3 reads TGTGCCAGTCGATCATTCGGCGGGACAGCAGATTATGGCTACACCTTC.

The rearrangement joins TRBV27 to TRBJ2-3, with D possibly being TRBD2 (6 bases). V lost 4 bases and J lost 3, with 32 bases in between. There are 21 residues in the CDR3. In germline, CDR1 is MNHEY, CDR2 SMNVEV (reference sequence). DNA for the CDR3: TGTGCCAGCAGTTCCCTCATAGGTACCGGGACTCAGCGTCCCGCGACAGATACGCAGTATTTT. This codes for CASSSLIGTGTQRPATDTQYF.

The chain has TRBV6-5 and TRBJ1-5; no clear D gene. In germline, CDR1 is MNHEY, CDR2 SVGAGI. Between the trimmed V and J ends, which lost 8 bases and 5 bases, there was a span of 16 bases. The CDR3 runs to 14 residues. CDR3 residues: CASSQTVLYQPQHF. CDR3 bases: TGTGCCAGCTCTCAAACAGTTCTTTATCAGCCCCAGCATTTT.

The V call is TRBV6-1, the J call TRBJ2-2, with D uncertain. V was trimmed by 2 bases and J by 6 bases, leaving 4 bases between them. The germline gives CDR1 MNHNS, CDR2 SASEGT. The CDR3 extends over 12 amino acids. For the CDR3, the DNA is TGTGCCAGCAGTGAACTCCCCGGGGAGCTGTTTTTT. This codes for CASSELPGELFF.

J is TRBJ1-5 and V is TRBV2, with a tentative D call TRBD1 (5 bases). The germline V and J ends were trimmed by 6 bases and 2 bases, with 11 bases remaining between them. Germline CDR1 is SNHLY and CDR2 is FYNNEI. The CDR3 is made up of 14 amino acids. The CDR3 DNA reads TGTGCCAGCAGCCAGGGCCGCGGCAATCAGCCCCAGCATTTT. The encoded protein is CASSQGRGNQPQHF. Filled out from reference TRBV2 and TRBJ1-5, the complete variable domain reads EPEVTQTPSHQVTQMGQEVILRCVPISNHLYFYWYRQILGQKVEFLVSFYNNEISEKSEIFDDQFSVERPDGSNFTLKIRSTKLEDSAMYFCASSQGRGNQPQHFGDGTRLSIL.

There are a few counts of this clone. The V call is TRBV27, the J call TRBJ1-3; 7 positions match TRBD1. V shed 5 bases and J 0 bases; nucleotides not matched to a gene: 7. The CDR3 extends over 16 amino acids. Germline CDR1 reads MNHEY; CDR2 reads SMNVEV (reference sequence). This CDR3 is CASSPRDRYSGNTIYF. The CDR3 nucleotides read TGTGCCAGCAGTCCCAGGGACAGATACTCTGGAAACACCATATATTTT.

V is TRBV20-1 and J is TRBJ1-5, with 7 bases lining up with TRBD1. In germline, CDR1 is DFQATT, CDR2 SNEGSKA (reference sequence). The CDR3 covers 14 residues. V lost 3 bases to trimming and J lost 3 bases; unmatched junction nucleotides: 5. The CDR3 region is CSASTGVTNQPQHF. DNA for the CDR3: TGCAGTGCTAGTACAGGGGTGACCAATCAGCCCCAGCATTTT.

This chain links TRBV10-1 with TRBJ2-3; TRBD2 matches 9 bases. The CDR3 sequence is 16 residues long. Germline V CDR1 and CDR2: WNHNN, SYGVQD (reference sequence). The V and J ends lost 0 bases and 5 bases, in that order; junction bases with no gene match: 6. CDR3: CASSESGGGARDTQYF. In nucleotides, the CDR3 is TGCGCCAGCAGTGAGTCAGGCGGGGGGGCCAGAGATACGCAGTATTTT.

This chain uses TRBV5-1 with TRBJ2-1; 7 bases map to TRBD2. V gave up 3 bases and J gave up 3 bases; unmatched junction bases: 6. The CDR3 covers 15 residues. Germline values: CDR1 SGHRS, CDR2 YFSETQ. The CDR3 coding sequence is TGCGCCAGCAGCTCGACTAGCAGCAACTACAATGAGCAGTTCTTC. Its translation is CASSSTSSNYNEQFF.

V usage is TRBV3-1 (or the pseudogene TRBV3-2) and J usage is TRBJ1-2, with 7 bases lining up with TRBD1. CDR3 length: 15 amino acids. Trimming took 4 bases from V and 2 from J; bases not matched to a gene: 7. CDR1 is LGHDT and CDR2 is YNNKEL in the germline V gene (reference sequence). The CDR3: CASSPTRQGNYGYTF. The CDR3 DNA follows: TGTGCCAGCAGCCCGACCCGACAGGGAAACTATGGCTACACCTTC.

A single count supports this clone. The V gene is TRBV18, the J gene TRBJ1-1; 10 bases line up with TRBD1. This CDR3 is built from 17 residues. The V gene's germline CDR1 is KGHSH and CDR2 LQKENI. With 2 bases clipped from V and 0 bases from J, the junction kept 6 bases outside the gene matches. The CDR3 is CASSPVDRGPMNTEAFF. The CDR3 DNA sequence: TGTGCCAGCTCACCAGTTGACAGGGGGCCCATGAACACTGAAGCTTTCTTT.

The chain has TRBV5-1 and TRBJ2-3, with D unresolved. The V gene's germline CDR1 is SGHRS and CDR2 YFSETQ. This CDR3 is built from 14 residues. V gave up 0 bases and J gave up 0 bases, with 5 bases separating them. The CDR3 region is CASSLAQSTDTQYF. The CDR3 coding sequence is TGCGCCAGCAGCTTGGCACAGAGCACAGATACGCAGTATTTT.

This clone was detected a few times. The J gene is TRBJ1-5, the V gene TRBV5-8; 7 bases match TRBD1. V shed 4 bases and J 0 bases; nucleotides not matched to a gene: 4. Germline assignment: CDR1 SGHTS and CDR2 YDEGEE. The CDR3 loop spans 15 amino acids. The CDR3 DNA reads TGTGCCAGCAGCCTGGGACAGAATAGCAATCAGCCCCAGCATTTT. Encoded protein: CASSLGQNSNQPQHF.

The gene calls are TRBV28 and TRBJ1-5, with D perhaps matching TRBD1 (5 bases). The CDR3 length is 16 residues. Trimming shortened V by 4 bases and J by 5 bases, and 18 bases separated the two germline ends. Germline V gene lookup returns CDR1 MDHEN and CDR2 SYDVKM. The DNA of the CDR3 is TGTGCCAGCAGTTCCTCAGGGTCAGGGAACTATCAGCCCCAGCATTTT. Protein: CASSSSGSGNYQPQHF. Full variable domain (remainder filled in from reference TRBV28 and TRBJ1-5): DVKVTQSSRYLVKRTGEKVFLECVQDMDHENMFWYRQDPGLGLRLIYFSYDVKMKEKGDIPEGYSVSREKKERFSLILESASTNQTSMYLCASSSSGSGNYQPQHFGDGTRLSIL.

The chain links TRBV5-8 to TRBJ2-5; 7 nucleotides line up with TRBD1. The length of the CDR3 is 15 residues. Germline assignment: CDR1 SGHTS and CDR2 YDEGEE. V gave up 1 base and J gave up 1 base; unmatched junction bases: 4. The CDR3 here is CASSLRGQTQETQYF. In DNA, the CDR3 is TGTGCCAGCAGCTTGAGGGGGCAAACCCAAGAGACCCAGTACTTC.

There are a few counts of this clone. CDR3 DNA: TGTGCCAGTAGTCCGACCGGACTCGGGAACATTCAGTACTTC. The encoded protein is CASSPTGLGNIQYF. V and J are TRBV19 and TRBJ2-4; D may be TRBD2 (5 bases). The V gene lost 5 bases and the J gene lost 7 bases, with 15 bases spanning the gap. The CDR3 loop spans 14 amino acids. The germline gives CDR1 LNHDA, CDR2 SQIVND (reference sequence).

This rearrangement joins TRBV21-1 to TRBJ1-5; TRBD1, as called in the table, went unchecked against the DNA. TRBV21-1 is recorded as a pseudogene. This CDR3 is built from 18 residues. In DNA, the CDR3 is TGTGCCAGCAGCAAATTGGGCAGGCCCCTGGGGCAAAATCAGCCCCAGCATTTT. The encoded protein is CASSKLGRPLGQNQPQHF.

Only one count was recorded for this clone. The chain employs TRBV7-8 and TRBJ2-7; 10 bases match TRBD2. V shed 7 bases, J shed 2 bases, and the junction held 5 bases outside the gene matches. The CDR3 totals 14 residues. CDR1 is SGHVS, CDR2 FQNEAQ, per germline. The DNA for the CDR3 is TGTGCCAGCACCAGGACTAGCGGAACCTACGAGCAGTACTTC. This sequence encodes CASTRTSGTYEQYF.